The clone carrying this TCR beta chain was counted a single time. Trimming removed 5 bases from V and 6 bases from J; junction bases left unmatched: 5. This CDR3 is built from 14 residues. Germline V gene sequence: CDR1 SGDLS, CDR2 YYNGEE. These data come from a study of blood T cell repertoires in COVID-19. Study as a whole: Collection of acute and convalescent COVID-19 samples took place in the United States, Italy and Spain. PBMCs, B-cell-depleted T cells, or T cells provided the cDNA or gDNA that made up the material.

Per the original data handling: How many nucleated cells were present was estimated from reference gene primer amplification. Only in-frame clones appear in the TCRdb table, and some are missing; sequencing was by immunoSEQ multiplex PCR. V, J and clone size reflect that table, while D and trimming were determined from the DNA. The sample has 220,000 or so clones, 84% seen once. The clonotype comes from a woman between 25 and 40 years old who had recovered from COVID-19. Specimen: peripheral blood. The V call is TRBV9, the J call TRBJ2-2; 9 bases are a match to TRBD1. The CDR3 DNA sequence: TGTGCCAGCAGAAGGGACAGGGAGGCCGGGGAGCTGTTTTTT. Protein sequence: CASRRDREAGELFF. Using reference TRBV9 and TRBJ2-2 for the parts outside the CDR3, the full variable domain is DSGVTQTPKHLITATGQRVTLRCSPRSGDLSVYWYQQSLDQGLQFLIQYYNGEERAKGNILERFSAQQFPDLHSELNLSSLELGDSALYFCASRRDREAGELFFGEGSRLTVL.